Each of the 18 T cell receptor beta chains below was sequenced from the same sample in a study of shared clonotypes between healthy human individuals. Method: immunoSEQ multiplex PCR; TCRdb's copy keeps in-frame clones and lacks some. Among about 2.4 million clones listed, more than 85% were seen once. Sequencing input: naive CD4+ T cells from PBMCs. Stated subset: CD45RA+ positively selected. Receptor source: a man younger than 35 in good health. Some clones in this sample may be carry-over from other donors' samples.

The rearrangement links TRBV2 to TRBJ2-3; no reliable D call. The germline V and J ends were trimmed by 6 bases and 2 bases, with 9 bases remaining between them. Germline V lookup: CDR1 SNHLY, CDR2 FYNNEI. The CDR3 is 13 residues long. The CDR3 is CASRDPNTDTQYF. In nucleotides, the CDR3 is TGTGCCAGCAGGGACCCAAACACAGATACGCAGTATTTT.

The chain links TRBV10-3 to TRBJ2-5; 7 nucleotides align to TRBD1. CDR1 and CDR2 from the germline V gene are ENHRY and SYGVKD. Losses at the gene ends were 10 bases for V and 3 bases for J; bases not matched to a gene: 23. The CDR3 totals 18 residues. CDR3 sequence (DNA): TGTGCCACCGGGGACAGTGGCTCTTTTAGCCCGGGTGAAGAGACCCAGTACTTC. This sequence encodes CATGDSGSFSPGEETQYF.

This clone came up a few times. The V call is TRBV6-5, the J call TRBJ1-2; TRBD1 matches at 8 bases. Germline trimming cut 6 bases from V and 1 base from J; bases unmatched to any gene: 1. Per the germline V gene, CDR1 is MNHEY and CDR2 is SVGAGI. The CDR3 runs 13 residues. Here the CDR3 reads CASRTGVNYGYTF. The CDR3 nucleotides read TGTGCCAGCAGGACAGGGGTTAACTATGGCTACACCTTC.

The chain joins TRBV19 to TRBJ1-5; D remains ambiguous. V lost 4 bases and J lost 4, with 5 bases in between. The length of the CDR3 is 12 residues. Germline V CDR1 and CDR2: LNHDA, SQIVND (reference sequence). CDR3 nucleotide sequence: TGTGCCAGTAGTAGGATAAATCAGCCCCAGCATTTT. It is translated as CASSRINQPQHF.

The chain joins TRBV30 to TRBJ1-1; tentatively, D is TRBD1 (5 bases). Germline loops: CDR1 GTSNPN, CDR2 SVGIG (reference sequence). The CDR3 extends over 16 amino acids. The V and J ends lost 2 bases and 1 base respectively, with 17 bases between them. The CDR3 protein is CAWSRGWGRSNTEAFF. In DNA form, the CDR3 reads TGTGCCTGGAGTCGGGGGTGGGGGAGGTCGAACACTGAAGCTTTCTTT.

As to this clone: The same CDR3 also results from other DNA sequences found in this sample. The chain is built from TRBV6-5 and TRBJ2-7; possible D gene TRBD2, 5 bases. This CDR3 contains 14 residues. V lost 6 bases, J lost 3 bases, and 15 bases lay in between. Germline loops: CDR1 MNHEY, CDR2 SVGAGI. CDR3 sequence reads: CASSPGGADYEQYF. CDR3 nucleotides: TGTGCCAGCAGCCCCGGAGGCGCGGACTACGAGCAGTACTTC.

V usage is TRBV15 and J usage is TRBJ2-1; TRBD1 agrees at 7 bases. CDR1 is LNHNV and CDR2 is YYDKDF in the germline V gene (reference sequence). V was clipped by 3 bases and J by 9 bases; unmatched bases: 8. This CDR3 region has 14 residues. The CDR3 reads CATSSTGVDFEQFF. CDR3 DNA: TGTGCCACCAGCAGTACAGGGGTGGATTTTGAGCAGTTCTTC.

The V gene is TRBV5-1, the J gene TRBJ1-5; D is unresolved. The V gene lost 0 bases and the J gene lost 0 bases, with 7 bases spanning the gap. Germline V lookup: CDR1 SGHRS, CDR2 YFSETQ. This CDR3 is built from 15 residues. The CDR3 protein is CASSLDGFSNQPQHF. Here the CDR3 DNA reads TGCGCCAGCAGCTTGGACGGCTTTAGCAATCAGCCCCAGCATTTT.

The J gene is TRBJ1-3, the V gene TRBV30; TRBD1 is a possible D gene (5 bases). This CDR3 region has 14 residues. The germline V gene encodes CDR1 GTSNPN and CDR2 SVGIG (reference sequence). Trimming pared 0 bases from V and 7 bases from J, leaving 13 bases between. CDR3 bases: TGTGCCTGGAGTGTGGGACGCCGGGGGAACACCATATATTTT. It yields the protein CAWSVGRRGNTIYF.

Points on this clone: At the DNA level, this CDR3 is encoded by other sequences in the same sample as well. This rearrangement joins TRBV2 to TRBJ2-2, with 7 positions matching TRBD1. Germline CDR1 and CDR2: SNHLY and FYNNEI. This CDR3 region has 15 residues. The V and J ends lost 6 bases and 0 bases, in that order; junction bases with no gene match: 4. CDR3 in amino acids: CASRTGTANTGELFF. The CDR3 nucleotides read TGTGCCAGCAGAACCGGGACAGCGAACACCGGGGAGCTGTTTTTT. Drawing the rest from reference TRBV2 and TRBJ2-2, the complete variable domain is EPEVTQTPSHQVTQMGQEVILRCVPISNHLYFYWYRQILGQKVEFLVSFYNNEISEKSEIFDDQFSVERPDGSNFTLKIRSTKLEDSAMYFCASRTGTANTGELFFGEGSRLTVL.

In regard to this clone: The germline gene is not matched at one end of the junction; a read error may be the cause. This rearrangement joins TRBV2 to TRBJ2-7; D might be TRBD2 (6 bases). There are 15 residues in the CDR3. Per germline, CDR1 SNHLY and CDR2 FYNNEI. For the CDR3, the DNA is TGTGCCAGCAGCCCTTCCTCTGCCGGGAGACTCGGTGTGGGTTTC. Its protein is CASSPSSAGRLGVGF.

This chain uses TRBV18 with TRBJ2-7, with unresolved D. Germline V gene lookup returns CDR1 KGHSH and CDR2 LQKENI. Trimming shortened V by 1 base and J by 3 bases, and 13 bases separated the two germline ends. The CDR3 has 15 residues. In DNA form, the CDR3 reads TGTGCCAGCTCACCACAGGGTGAAAAGGGCTACGAGCAGTACTTC. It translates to CASSPQGEKGYEQYF.

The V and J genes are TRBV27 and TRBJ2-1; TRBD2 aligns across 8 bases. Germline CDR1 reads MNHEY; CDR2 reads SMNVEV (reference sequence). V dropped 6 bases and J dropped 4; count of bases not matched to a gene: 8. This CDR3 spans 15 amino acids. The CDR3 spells CASSPLAGGYNEQFF. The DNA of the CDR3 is TGTGCCAGCAGCCCCCTGGCGGGAGGTTACAATGAGCAGTTCTTC.

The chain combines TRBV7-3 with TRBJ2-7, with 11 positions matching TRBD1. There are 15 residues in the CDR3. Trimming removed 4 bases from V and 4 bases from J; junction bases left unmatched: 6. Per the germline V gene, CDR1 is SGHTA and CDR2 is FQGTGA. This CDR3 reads CASSYPGTGGYEQYF. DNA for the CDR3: TGTGCCAGCAGCTACCCCGGGACAGGGGGTTACGAGCAGTACTTC. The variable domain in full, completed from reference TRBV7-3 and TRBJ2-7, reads GAGVSQTPSNKVTEKGKYVELRCDPISGHTALYWYRQSLGQGPEFLIYFQGTGAADDSGLPNDRFFAVRPEGSVSTLKIQRTERGDSAVYLCASSYPGTGGYEQYFGPGTRLTVT.

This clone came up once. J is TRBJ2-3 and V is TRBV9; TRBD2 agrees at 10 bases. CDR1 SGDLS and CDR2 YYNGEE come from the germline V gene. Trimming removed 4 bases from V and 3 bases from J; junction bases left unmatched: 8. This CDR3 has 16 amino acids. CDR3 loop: CASSSARAGGTDTQYF. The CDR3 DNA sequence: TGTGCCAGCAGCTCAGCCAGAGCGGGAGGGACAGATACGCAGTATTTT.

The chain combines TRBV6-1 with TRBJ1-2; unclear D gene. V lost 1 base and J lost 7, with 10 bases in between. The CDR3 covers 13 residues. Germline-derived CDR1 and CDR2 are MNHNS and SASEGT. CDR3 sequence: CASSEGPLLGYTF. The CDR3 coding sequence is TGTGCCAGCAGTGAAGGACCCCTTCTTGGCTACACCTTC.

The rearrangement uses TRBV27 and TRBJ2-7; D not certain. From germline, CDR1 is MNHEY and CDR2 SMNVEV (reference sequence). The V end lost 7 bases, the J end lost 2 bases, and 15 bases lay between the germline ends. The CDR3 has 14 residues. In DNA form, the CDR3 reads TGTGCCAGCATCTCTAGGGTATCCCCCTACGAGCAGTACTTC. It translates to CASISRVSPYEQYF.

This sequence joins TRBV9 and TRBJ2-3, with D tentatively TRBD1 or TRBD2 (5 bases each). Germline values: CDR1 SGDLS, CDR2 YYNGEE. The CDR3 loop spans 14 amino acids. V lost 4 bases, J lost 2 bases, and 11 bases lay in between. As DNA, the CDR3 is TGTGCCAGCAGCCTAGGGACCCACACAGATACGCAGTATTTT. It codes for CASSLGTHTDTQYF.